This T cell receptor (beta chain) originates from a study of control samples from healthy donors and cancer patients. The CDR3 consists of 17 residues. Germline values: CDR1 LGHDT, CDR2 YNNKEL (reference sequence). Germline trimming cut 6 bases from V and 3 bases from J; bases unmatched to any gene: 7. The table came from immunoSEQ multiplex PCR; TCRdb's copy has only in-frame clones and leaves some out. The profile covers around 27,000 clones, with 65% to 90% appearing a single time and 6.7% taken by the ten largest. Sequences were obtained from PBMCs. The TCR comes from a woman aged 60-75 years with head and neck cancer. The chain combines TRBV3-1 (or the pseudogene TRBV3-2) with TRBJ2-1, with 14 bases that match TRBD2. The DNA for the CDR3 is TGTGCCAGCAGAAACAGACTAGCGGGAGGGAACTACAATGAGCAGTTCTTC. This encodes CASRNRLAGGNYNEQFF.